This T cell receptor (beta chain) was obtained from a study of control samples from healthy donors and cancer patients. Here immunoSEQ multiplex PCR was the method, and the copy in TCRdb shows in-frame clones only, minus some. Of roughly 100,000 clones listed, around 83% are singletons. The J segment lost 6 bases and the V segment lost 0 bases, leaving 5 bases of the junction unmatched. This CDR3 is built from 15 residues. Per germline, CDR1 SGHRS and CDR2 YFSETQ. Sequencing used blood. J is TRBJ2-2 and V is TRBV5-1; 7 bases line up with TRBD1. The TCR originated in a woman in her forties or fifties in good health. The CDR3 bases are TGCGCCAGCAGCTTGGAGGGGGCGCCGTCCGGGGAGCTGTTTTTT. Its protein is CASSLEGAPSGELFF.